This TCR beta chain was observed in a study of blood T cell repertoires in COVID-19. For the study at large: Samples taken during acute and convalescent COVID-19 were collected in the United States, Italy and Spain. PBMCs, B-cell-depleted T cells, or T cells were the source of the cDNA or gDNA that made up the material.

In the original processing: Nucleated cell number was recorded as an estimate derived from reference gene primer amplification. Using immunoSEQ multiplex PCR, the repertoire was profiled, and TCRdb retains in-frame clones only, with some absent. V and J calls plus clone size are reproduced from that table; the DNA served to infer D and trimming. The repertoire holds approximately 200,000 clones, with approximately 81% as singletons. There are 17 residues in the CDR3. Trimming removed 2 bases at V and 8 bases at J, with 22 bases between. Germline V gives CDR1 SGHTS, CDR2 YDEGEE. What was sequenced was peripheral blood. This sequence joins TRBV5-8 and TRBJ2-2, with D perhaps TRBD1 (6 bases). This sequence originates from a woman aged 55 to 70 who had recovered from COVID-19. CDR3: CASSFPLRDRPRGELFF. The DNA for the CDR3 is TGTGCCAGCAGCTTCCCCCTCCGCGACAGGCCAAGGGGGGAGCTGTTTTTT.